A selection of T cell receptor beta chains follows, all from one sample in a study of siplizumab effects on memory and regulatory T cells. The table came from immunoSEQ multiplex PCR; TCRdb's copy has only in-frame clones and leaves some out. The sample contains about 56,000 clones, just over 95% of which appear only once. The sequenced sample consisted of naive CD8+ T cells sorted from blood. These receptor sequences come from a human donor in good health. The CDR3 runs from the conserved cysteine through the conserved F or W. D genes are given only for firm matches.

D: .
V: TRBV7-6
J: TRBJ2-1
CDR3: CASSLEIGNEQFF
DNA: TGTGCCAGCAGCTTAGAGATAGGCAATGAGCAGTTCTTC

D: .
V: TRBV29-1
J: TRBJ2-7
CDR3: CSVEETKGRYEQYF
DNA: TGCAGCGTTGAAGAGACTAAAGGGAGATACGAGCAGTACTTC

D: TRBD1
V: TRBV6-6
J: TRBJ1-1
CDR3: CASSYLTGARTEAFF
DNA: TGTGCCAGCAGTTACTTGACAGGGGCGAGGACTGAAGCTTTCTTT

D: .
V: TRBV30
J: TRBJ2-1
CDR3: CAWSMGADEQFF
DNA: TGTGCCTGGAGTATGGGGGCGGATGAGCAGTTCTTC

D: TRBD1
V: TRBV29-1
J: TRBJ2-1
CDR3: CSGDRGNEQFF
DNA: TGCAGCGGAGACAGGGGCAATGAGCAGTTCTTC

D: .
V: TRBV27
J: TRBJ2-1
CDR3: CASSSNNEQFF
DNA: TGTGCCAGCAGTTCAAACAATGAGCAGTTCTTC

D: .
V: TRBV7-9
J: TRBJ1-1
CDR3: CASSLGAEGNTEAFF
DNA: TGTGCCAGCAGCTTAGGGGCCGAGGGGAACACTGAAGCTTTCTTT

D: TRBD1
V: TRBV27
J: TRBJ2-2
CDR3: CASSLGTGWELFF
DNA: TGTGCCAGCAGTCTCGGGACAGGGTGGGAGCTGTTTTTT

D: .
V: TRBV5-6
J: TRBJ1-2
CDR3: CASCKRDQALNYGYTF
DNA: TGTGCCAGCTGCAAAAGGGACCAGGCCCTTAACTATGGCTACACCTTC

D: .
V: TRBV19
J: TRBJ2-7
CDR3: CASSMSGEAYEQYF
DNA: TGTGCCAGTAGTATGAGTGGCGAGGCCTACGAGCAGTACTTC

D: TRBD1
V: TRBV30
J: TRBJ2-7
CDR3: CAWSPLEGALYEQYF
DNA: TGTGCCTGGAGTCCACTAGAGGGGGCCTTATACGAGCAGTACTTC

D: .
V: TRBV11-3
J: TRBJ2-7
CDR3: CASSLVQDSYEQYF
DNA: TGTGCCAGCAGCTTAGTACAGGACAGCTACGAGCAGTACTTC